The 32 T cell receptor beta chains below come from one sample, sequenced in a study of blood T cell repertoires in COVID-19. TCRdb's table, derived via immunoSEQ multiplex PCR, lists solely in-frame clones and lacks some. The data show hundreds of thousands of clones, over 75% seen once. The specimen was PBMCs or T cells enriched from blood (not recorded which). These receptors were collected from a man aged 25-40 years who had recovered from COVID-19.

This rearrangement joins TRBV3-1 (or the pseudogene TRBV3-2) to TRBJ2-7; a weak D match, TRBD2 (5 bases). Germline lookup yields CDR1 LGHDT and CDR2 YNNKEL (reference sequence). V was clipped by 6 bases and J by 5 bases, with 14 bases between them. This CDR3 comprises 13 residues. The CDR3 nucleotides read TGTGCCAGCAGAGTAGCGTCAGCCAACGAGCAGTACTTC. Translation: CASRVASANEQYF.

CDR3 sequence: CASSPVGGLYGYTF. CDR3 DNA sequence: TGTGCCAGTAGCCCCGTCGGCGGCCTCTATGGCTACACCTTC. This chain uses TRBV19 with TRBJ1-2; D unresolved. Looked up from germline, CDR1 is LNHDA and CDR2 is SQIVND (reference sequence). The CDR3 consists of 14 residues. Trimming took off 6 bases at V and 4 bases at J, with 15 bases between the two ends. The full variable domain, rest sourced from reference TRBV19 and TRBJ1-2, is DGGITQSPKYLFRKEGQNVTLSCEQNLNHDAMYWYRQDPGQGLRLIYYSQIVNDFQKGDIAEGYSVSREKKESFPLTVTSAQKNPTAFYLCASSPVGGLYGYTFGSGTRLTVV.

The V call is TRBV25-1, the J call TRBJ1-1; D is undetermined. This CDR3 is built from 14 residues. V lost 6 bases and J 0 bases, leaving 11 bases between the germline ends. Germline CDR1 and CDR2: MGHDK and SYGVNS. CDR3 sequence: CASRHRDMNTEAFF. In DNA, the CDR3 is TGTGCCAGCAGACACAGAGACATGAACACTGAAGCTTTCTTT.

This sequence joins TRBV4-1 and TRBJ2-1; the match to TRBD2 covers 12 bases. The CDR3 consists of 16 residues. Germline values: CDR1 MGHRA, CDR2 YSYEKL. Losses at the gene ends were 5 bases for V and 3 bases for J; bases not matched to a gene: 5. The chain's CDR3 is CASSGRTSGNYNEQFF. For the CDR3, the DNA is TGCGCCAGCAGCGGGCGGACTAGCGGGAACTACAATGAGCAGTTCTTC.

In DNA, the CDR3 is TGTGCCAGCAGTTCGGGTGGGCAGGGGGATGAAAAACTGTTTTTT. Amino acid sequence: CASSSGGQGDEKLFF. The chain employs TRBV28 and TRBJ1-4, with 7 positions matching TRBD1. Germline-derived CDR1 and CDR2 are MDHEN and SYDVKM. The CDR3 runs 15 residues. Unmatched junction bases numbered 8, after V lost 4 bases and J lost 6 bases.

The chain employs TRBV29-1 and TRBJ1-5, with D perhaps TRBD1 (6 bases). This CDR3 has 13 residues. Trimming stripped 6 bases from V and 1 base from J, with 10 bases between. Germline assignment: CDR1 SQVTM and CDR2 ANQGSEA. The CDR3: CSVSDRSNQPQHF. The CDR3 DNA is TGCAGCGTGTCCGACAGGAGCAATCAGCCCCAGCATTTT.

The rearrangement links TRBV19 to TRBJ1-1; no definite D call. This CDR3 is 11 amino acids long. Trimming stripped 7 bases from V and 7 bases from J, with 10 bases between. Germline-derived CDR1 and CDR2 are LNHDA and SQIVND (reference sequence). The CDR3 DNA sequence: TGTGCCAGTAATAGAGGGATTGAAGCTTTCTTT. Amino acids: CASNRGIEAFF. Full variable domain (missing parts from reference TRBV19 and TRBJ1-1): DGGITQSPKYLFRKEGQNVTLSCEQNLNHDAMYWYRQDPGQGLRLIYYSQIVNDFQKGDIAEGYSVSREKKESFPLTVTSAQKNPTAFYLCASNRGIEAFFGQGTRLTVV.

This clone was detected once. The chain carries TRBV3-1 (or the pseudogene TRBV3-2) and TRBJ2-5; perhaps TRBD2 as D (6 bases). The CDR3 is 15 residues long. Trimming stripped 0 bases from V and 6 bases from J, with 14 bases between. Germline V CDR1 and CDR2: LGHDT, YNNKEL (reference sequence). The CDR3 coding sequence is TGTGCCAGCAGCCAAGACCCGGGAGACAGAAAGACCCAGTACTTC. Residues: CASSQDPGDRKTQYF.

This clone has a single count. CDR3 nucleotide sequence: TGCGCCAGCAGTGACCCGAGACAAAACCCCTCTTACGAGCAGTACTTC. It codes for CASSDPRQNPSYEQYF. The gene calls are TRBV10-2 and TRBJ2-7; D is unresolved. Germline V gene data show CDR1 as WSHSY and CDR2 as SAAADI. V was pared by 3 bases and J by 4 bases, with 19 bases between. The CDR3 spans 16 residues.

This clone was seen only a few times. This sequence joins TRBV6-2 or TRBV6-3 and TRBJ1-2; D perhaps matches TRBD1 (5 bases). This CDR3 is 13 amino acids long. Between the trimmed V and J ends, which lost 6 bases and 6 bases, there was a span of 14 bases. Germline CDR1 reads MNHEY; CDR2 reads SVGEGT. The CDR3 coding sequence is TGTGCCAGCAGCGACCCAGGGTCCCATGGCTACACCTTC. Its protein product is CASSDPGSHGYTF.

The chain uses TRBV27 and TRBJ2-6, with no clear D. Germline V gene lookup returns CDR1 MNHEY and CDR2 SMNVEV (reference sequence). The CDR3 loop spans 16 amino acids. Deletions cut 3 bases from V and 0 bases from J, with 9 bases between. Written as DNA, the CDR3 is TGTGCCAGCAGTTTCACTTTTTCCTCTGGGGCCAACGTCCTGACTTTC. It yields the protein CASSFTFSSGANVLTF.

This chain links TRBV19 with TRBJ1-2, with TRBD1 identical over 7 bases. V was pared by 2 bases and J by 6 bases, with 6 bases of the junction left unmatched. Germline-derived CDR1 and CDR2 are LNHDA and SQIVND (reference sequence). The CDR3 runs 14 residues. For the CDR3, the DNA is TGTGCCAGTAGTATACGCGAGGGGGCGGATGGCTACACCTTC. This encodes CASSIREGADGYTF.

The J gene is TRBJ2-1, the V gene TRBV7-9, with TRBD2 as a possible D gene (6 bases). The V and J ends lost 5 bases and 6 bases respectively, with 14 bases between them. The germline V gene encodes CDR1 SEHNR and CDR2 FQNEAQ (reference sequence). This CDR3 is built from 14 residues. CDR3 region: CASSASSSVNEQFF. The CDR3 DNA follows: TGTGCCAGCAGCGCGTCCTCTAGCGTCAATGAGCAGTTCTTC. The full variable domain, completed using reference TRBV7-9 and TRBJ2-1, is DTGVSQNPRHKITKRGQNVTFRCDPISEHNRLYWYRQTLGQGPEFLTYFQNEAQLEKSRLLSDRFSAERPKGSFSTLEIQRTEQGDSAMYLCASSASSSVNEQFFGPGTRLTVL.

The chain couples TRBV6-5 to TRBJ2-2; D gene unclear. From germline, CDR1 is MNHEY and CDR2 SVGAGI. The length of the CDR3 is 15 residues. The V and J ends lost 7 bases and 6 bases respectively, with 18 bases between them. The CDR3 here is CASTELVVLAGELFF. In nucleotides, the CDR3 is TGTGCCAGCACGGAGCTGGTGGTGCTTGCCGGGGAGCTGTTTTTT.

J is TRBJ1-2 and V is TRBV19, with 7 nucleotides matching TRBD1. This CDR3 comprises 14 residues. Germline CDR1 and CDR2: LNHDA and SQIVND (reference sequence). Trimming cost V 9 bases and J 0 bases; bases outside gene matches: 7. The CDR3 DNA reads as TGTGCCAGCAAGACAGGGACCACTAACTATGGCTACACCTTC. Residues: CASKTGTTNYGYTF.

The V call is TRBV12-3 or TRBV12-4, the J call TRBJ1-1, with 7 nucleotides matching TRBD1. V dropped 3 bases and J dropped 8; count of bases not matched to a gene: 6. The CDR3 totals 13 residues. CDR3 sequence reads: CASSLEGAVEAFF. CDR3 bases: TGTGCCAGCAGTTTGGAGGGGGCAGTAGAAGCTTTCTTT.

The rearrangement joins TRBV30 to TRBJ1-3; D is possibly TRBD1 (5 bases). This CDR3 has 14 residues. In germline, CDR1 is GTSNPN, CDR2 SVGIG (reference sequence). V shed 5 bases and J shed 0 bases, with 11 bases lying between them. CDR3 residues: CAWGQGFSGNTIYF. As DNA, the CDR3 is TGTGCCTGGGGCCAGGGTTTCTCTGGAAACACCATATATTTT. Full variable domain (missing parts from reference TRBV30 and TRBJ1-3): SQTIHQWPATLVQPVGSPLSLECTVEGTSNPNLYWYRQAAGRGLQLLFYSVGIGQISSEVPQNLSASRPQDRQFILSSKKLLLSDSGFYLCAWGQGFSGNTIYFGEGSWLTVV.

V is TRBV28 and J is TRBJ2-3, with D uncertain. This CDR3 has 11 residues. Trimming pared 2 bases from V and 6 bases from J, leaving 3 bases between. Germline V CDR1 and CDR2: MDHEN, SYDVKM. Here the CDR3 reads CASSLQDTQYF. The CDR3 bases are TGTGCCAGCAGTTTACAGGATACGCAGTATTTT. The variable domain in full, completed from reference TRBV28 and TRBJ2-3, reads DVKVTQSSRYLVKRTGEKVFLECVQDMDHENMFWYRQDPGLGLRLIYFSYDVKMKEKGDIPEGYSVSREKKERFSLILESASTNQTSMYLCASSLQDTQYFGPGTRLTVL.

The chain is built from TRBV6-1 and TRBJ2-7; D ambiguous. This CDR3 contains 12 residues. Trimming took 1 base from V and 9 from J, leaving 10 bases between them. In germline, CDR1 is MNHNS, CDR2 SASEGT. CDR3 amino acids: CASSEVSSGQYF. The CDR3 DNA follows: TGTGCCAGCAGTGAAGTTAGCTCCGGGCAGTACTTC.

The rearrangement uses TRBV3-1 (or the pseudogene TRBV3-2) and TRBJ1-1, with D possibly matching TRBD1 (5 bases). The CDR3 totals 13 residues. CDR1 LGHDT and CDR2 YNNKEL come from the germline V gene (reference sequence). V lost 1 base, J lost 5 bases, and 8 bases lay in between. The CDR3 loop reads CASSQVAGTEAFF. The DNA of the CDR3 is TGTGCCAGCAGCCAAGTGGCAGGGACTGAAGCTTTCTTT.

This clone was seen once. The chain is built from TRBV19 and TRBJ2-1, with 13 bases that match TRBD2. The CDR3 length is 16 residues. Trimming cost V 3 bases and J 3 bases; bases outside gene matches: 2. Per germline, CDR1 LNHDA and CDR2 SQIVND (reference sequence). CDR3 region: CASSIGLAGDYNEQFF. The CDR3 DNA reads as TGTGCCAGTAGTATTGGACTAGCGGGAGACTACAATGAGCAGTTCTTC.

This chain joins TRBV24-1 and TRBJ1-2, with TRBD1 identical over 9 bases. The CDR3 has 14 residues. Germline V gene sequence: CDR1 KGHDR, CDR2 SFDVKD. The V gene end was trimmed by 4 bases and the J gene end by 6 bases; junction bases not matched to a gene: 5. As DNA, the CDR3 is TGTGCCACCAGTGACCAGACAGGGGGGCATGGCTACACCTTC. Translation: CATSDQTGGHGYTF.

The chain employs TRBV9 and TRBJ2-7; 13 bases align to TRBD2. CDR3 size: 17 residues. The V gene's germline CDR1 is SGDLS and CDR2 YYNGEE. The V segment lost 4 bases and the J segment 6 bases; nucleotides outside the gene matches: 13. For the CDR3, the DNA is TGTGCCAGCAGCCTCACTCCCCGACTAGCGGGAGGAGCCGAGCAGTACTTC. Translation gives CASSLTPRLAGGAEQYF. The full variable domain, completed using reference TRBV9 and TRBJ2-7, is DSGVTQTPKHLITATGQRVTLRCSPRSGDLSVYWYQQSLDQGLQFLIQYYNGEERAKGNILERFSAQQFPDLHSELNLSSLELGDSALYFCASSLTPRLAGGAEQYFGPGTRLTVT.

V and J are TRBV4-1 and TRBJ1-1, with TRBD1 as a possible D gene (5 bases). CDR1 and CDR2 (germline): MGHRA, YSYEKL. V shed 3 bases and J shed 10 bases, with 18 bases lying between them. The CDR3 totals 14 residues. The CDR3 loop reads CASSHPGLEVGAFF. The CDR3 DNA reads TGCGCCAGCAGCCACCCGGGACTGGAAGTAGGAGCTTTCTTT.

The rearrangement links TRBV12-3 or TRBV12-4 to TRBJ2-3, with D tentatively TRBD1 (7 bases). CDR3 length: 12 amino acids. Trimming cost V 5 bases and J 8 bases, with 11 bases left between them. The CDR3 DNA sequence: TGTGCCAGCAGTCCCCAGGGGGGTACGCAGTATTTT. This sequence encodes CASSPQGGTQYF.

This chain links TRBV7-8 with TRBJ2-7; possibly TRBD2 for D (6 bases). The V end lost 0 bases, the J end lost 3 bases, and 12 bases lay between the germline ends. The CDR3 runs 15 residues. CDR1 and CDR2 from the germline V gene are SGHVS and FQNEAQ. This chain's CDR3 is CASSLAPGAFYEQYF. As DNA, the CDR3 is TGTGCCAGCAGCTTAGCTCCGGGAGCTTTCTACGAGCAGTACTTC.

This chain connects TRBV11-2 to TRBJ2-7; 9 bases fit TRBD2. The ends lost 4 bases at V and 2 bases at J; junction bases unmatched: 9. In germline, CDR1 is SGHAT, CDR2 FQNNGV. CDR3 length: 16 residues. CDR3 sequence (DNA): TGTGCCAGCAGCTCCCAACGCGGGAGGGCCCCCTACGAGCAGTACTTC. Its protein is CASSSQRGRAPYEQYF. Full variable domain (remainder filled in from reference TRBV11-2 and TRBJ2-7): EAGVAQSPRYKIIEKRQSVAFWCNPISGHATLYWYQQILGQGPKLLIQFQNNGVVDDSQLPKDRFSAERLKGVDSTLKIQPAKLEDSAVYLCASSSQRGRAPYEQYFGPGTRLTVT.

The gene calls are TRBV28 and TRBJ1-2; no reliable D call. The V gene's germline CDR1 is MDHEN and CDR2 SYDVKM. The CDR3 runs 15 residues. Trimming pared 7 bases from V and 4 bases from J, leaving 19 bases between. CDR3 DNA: TGTGCCAGCAACATCGGGGTGGAGGAGATCTATGGCTACACCTTC. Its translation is CASNIGVEEIYGYTF.

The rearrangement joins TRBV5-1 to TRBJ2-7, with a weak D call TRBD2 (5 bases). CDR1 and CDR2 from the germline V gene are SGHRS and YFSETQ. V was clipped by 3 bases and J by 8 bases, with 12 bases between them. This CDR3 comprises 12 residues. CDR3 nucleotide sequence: TGCGCCAGCAGCTCGGACTTCTCCCAGCAGTACTTC. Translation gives CASSSDFSQQYF. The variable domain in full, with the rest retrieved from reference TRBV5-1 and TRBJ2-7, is KAGVTQTPRYLIKTRGQQVTLSCSPISGHRSVSWYQQTPGQGLQFLFEYFSETQRNKGNFPGRFSGRQFSNSRSEMNVSTLELGDSALYLCASSSDFSQQYFGPGTRLTVT.

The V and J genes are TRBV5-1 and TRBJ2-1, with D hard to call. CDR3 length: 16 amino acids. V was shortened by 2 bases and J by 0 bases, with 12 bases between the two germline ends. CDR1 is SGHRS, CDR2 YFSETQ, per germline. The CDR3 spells CASSFEGASSYNEQFF. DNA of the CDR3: TGCGCCAGCAGCTTCGAAGGAGCCAGCTCCTACAATGAGCAGTTCTTC.

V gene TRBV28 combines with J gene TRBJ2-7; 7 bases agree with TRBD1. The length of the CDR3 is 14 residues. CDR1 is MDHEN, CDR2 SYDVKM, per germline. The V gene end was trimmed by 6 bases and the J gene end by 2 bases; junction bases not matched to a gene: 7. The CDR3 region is CASRPATGPYEQYF. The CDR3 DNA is TGTGCCAGCAGACCCGCGACAGGGCCCTACGAGCAGTACTTC.

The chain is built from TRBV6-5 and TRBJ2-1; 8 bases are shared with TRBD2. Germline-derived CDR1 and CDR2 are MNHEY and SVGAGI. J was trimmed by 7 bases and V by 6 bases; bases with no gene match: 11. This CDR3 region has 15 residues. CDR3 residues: CASSKSGRGGNEQFF. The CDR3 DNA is TGTGCCAGCAGCAAGAGCGGGAGAGGTGGTAATGAGCAGTTCTTC.